Listed here are 29 T cell receptor beta chains from one sample, sequenced in a study of blood T cell repertoires in COVID-19. Assay used: immunoSEQ multiplex PCR; TCRdb lists only in-frame clones, some missing. The data contain under 200,000 clones, around 80% of them singletons. Sequences were obtained from peripheral blood. The receptors come from a man aged 60-69 years with acute or convalescent COVID-19.

The CDR3 DNA sequence: TGTGCCAGCAGTACCTCGACAGTTGAGCAGTTCTTC. Translated: CASSTSTVEQFF. This chain uses TRBV6-6 with TRBJ2-1; tentatively, D is TRBD1 (5 bases). Germline lookup yields CDR1 MNHNY and CDR2 SVGAGI (reference sequence). The CDR3 totals 12 residues. The V and J ends lost 5 bases and 9 bases respectively, with 11 bases between them.

The chain carries TRBV2 and TRBJ1-1, with D possibly matching TRBD1 (6 bases). The CDR3 extends over 13 amino acids. CDR1 is SNHLY, CDR2 FYNNEI, per germline. Trimming left V 6 bases short and J 2 bases short, with 10 bases between. DNA of the CDR3: TGTGCCAGCAGACAGGACAGCAACACTGAAGCTTTCTTT. Amino acid sequence: CASRQDSNTEAFF.

The chain is built from TRBV4-2 and TRBJ2-2; 7 bases fit TRBD1. Germline trimming cut 5 bases from V and 0 bases from J; bases unmatched to any gene: 6. This CDR3 has 16 residues. Germline V gene data show CDR1 as LGHNA and CDR2 as YNFKEQ. For the CDR3, the DNA is TGTGCCAGCAGCGCCTCGGGGACAGCGAACACCGGGGAGCTGTTTTTT. Amino acids: CASSASGTANTGELFF.

This chain joins TRBV27 and TRBJ1-5; 7 bases line up with TRBD1. The germline gives CDR1 MNHEY, CDR2 SMNVEV (reference sequence). Germline trimming cut 4 bases from V and 7 bases from J; bases unmatched to any gene: 7. The CDR3 runs 14 residues. CDR3 sequence reads: CASSYTGVGQPQHF. The CDR3 nucleotides read TGTGCCAGCAGTTATACAGGGGTAGGACAGCCCCAGCATTTT.

The chain couples TRBV2 to TRBJ1-1; TRBD1 might be the D (5 bases). The CDR3 contains 13 residues. The germline CDR1 and CDR2 sequences are SNHLY and FYNNEI. V lost 10 bases and J 0 bases, leaving 12 bases between the germline ends. In DNA form, the CDR3 reads TGTGCCACCTCGACAGACATGAACACTGAAGCTTTCTTT. This codes for CATSTDMNTEAFF.

CDR3: CASSLGDRVAFF. The CDR3 DNA is TGTGCCAGCAGTTTGGGCGACAGGGTGGCTTTCTTT. The chain has TRBV12-3 or TRBV12-4 and TRBJ1-1, with TRBD1 matching over 7 bases. J lost 11 bases, V lost 3 bases, and 6 bases had no gene match. The length of the CDR3 is 12 residues.

This clone was detected ten times or more. The V call is TRBV6-6, the J call TRBJ1-2; maybe TRBD1 (6 bases). This CDR3 is 16 amino acids long. The germline V gene has CDR1 MNHNY and CDR2 SVGAGI (reference sequence). Trimming stripped 0 bases from V and 2 bases from J, with 13 bases between. In nucleotides, the CDR3 is TGTGCCAGCAGTTACTCGGTCAGGGGAAAGAACTATGGCTACACCTTC. It codes for CASSYSVRGKNYGYTF.

For this clone: Other DNA sequences in the sample encode the same CDR3. The chain combines TRBV5-1 with TRBJ2-5; weak D call: TRBD1 (7 bases). CDR3 size: 13 residues. Per germline, CDR1 SGHRS and CDR2 YFSETQ. V was pared by 7 bases and J by 1 base, with 11 bases between. The CDR3 nucleotides are TGCGCCAGCTCCCAGGGGGGCCAAGAGACCCAGTACTTC. Amino acids: CASSQGGQETQYF.

The chain recombines TRBV19 with TRBJ2-2; D gene uncertain. The CDR3 is made up of 13 amino acids. V was clipped by 7 bases and J by 1 base, with 7 bases between them. Germline assignment: CDR1 LNHDA and CDR2 SQIVND (reference sequence). The CDR3 DNA follows: TGTGCCAGTACTTCCCGGAACACCGGGGAGCTGTTTTTT. Encoded protein: CASTSRNTGELFF.

The V and J genes are TRBV29-1 and TRBJ2-3; a weak D match, TRBD1 (7 bases). CDR1 is SQVTM, CDR2 ANQGSEA, per germline. Trimming removed 1 base from V and 4 bases from J, with 12 bases in between. CDR3 size: 14 residues. DNA of the CDR3: TGCAGCGTTGAAGGTACAGGGGAGGCAGATACGCAGTATTTT. Protein sequence: CSVEGTGEADTQYF.

This rearrangement joins TRBV4-1 to TRBJ1-1, with D possibly being TRBD1 (5 bases). Per germline, CDR1 MGHRA and CDR2 YSYEKL. The CDR3 loop spans 14 amino acids. The V gene lost 1 base and the J gene lost 5 bases, with 11 bases spanning the gap. The CDR3 DNA reads as TGCGCCAGCAGCCAAGTAGGGGAAGGGACTGAAGCTTTCTTT. Translated: CASSQVGEGTEAFF.

The V call is TRBV5-1, the J call TRBJ2-5; 8 bases line up with TRBD2. J gave up 5 bases and V 2 bases, and 5 bases lay outside the gene matches. Looked up from germline, CDR1 is SGHRS and CDR2 is YFSETQ. This CDR3 spans 14 amino acids. In DNA, the CDR3 is TGCGCCAGCAGCTTACCGGGACTAGGGGAGACCCAGTACTTC. Its protein is CASSLPGLGETQYF.

This chain joins TRBV7-3 and TRBJ2-3, with 11 bases lining up with TRBD2. Germline assignment: CDR1 SGHTA and CDR2 FQGTGA. Unmatched junction bases numbered 6, after V lost 5 bases and J lost 5 bases. This CDR3 comprises 15 residues. The CDR3 coding sequence is TGTGCCAGCAGCCCTACTAGCGGGGGTCTAGATACGCAGTATTTT. Translating gives CASSPTSGGLDTQYF.

This clone was detected ten times or more. The chain couples TRBV15 to TRBJ2-3, with a weak D call TRBD2 (6 bases). V dropped 0 bases and J dropped 1 base, with 11 bases sitting between them. This CDR3 contains 16 residues. Germline assignment: CDR1 LNHNV and CDR2 YYDKDF (reference sequence). This CDR3 is CATSREGLLGTDTQYF. The CDR3 nucleotides read TGTGCCACCAGCAGAGAAGGACTACTGGGCACAGATACGCAGTATTTT.

In nucleotides, the CDR3 is TGTGCCAGCAGTTACTCAGCTAGCAATCAGCCCCAGCATTTT. Encoded protein: CASSYSASNQPQHF. The chain is built from TRBV6-6 and TRBJ1-5; D is undetermined. CDR3 length equals 14 residues. V gave up 0 bases and J gave up 0 bases, with 3 bases separating them. CDR1 is MNHNY and CDR2 is SVGAGI in the germline V gene (reference sequence).

J is TRBJ1-1 and V is TRBV29-1, with D possibly matching TRBD1 (5 bases). The ends were cut back, 4 bases at V and 3 bases at J, with 6 bases in the middle. Per germline, CDR1 SQVTM and CDR2 ANQGSEA. The CDR3 loop spans 11 amino acids. CDR3 loop: CSVVGDTEAFF. CDR3 DNA: TGCAGCGTTGTAGGGGACACTGAAGCTTTCTTT. Filled out from reference TRBV29-1 and TRBJ1-1, the complete variable domain reads SAVISQKPSRDICQRGTSLTIQCQVDSQVTMMFWYRQQPGQSLTLIATANQGSEATYESGFVIDKFPISRPNLTFSTLTVSNMSPEDSSIYLCSVVGDTEAFFGQGTRLTVV.

The chain combines TRBV21-1 with TRBJ1-3; the DNA was not compared with TRBD1, the D call given in the table. TRBV21-1 constitutes a pseudogene. There are 16 residues in the CDR3. The CDR3 DNA reads as TGTGCCAGCAGCAAACCGACAGGATACTCTGGAAACACCATATATTTT. Its protein product is CASSKPTGYSGNTIYF.

This clone occurred a few times. The chain recombines TRBV11-2 with TRBJ1-1; D is ambiguous. CDR3 size: 13 residues. Germline V lookup: CDR1 SGHAT, CDR2 FQNNGV. The V end was cut by 5 bases, the J end by 0 bases, with 7 bases between. CDR3 loop: CASSRTVNTEAFF. CDR3 DNA: TGTGCCAGCAGCCGAACAGTGAACACTGAAGCTTTCTTT.

This clone was found a few times. The chain couples TRBV10-3 to TRBJ1-2, with unresolved D. The germline V gene encodes CDR1 ENHRY and CDR2 SYGVKD. This CDR3 has 13 residues. V was shortened by 6 bases and J by 3 bases, with 11 bases between the two germline ends. The CDR3 loop is CAISPVPHYGYTF. CDR3 DNA sequence: TGTGCCATCAGCCCAGTCCCTCACTATGGCTACACCTTC.

V gene TRBV3-1 (or the pseudogene TRBV3-2) combines with J gene TRBJ2-5, with D maybe TRBD2 (6 bases). Deletions cut 4 bases from V and 2 bases from J, with 11 bases between. CDR3 length equals 14 residues. Germline assignment: CDR1 LGHDT and CDR2 YNNKEL (reference sequence). CDR3 nucleotide sequence: TGTGCCAGCAGCCTCACACGGGGGCAAGAGACCCAGTACTTC. Translating gives CASSLTRGQETQYF.

To note about this clone: Other DNA sequences in the same sample also yield this CDR3. The J gene is TRBJ2-7, the V gene TRBV6-5; D is unclear. CDR3 size: 12 residues. CDR1 is MNHEY and CDR2 is SVGAGI in the germline V gene. The ends were cut back, 2 bases at V and 3 bases at J, with 5 bases in the middle. The CDR3: CASSYTGYEQYF. CDR3 coding DNA: TGTGCCAGCAGTTACACCGGCTACGAGCAGTACTTC.

V usage is TRBV5-1 and J usage is TRBJ1-2, with a weak D call TRBD1 (6 bases). The V end was cut by 0 bases, the J end by 4 bases, with 13 bases between. The germline CDR1 and CDR2 sequences are SGHRS and YFSETQ. The CDR3 runs to 15 residues. For the CDR3, the DNA is TGCGCCAGCAGCTTGGGACAGGCTGAGGCCTATGGCTACACCTTC. Translation gives CASSLGQAEAYGYTF.

The genes are TRBV15 and TRBJ2-1; possibly TRBD1 for D (6 bases). The V end was cut by 0 bases, the J end by 2 bases, with 8 bases between. Germline assignment: CDR1 LNHNV and CDR2 YYDKDF (reference sequence). CDR3 length: 15 amino acids. The CDR3 sequence: CATSREGAAYNEQFF. The CDR3 DNA sequence: TGTGCCACCAGCAGAGAGGGGGCCGCCTACAATGAGCAGTTCTTC.

The chain employs TRBV5-5 and TRBJ1-2; 8 nucleotides line up with TRBD1. Trimming removed 5 bases from V and 1 base from J; junction bases left unmatched: 10. The length of the CDR3 is 16 residues. Germline CDR1 and CDR2: SGHKS and YYEKEE (reference sequence). CDR3 in amino acids: CASRMDRESLNYGYTF. The CDR3 region has the DNA TGTGCCAGCAGGATGGACAGGGAATCCCTTAACTATGGCTACACCTTC.

The rearrangement uses TRBV6-5 and TRBJ1-2, with 9 bases aligning to TRBD1. Germline trimming cut 7 bases from V and 8 bases from J; bases unmatched to any gene: 11. Germline lookup yields CDR1 MNHEY and CDR2 SVGAGI. CDR3 size: 14 residues. In DNA, the CDR3 is TGTGCCAGCACCGAAAAGAGGACAGGGGACGGCTACACCTTC. Its translation is CASTEKRTGDGYTF.

The J gene is TRBJ1-5, the V gene TRBV12-5; 12 bases align to TRBD1. The CDR3 has 21 amino acids. The trim removed 1 base at V and 0 bases at J, leaving 13 bases unmatched. From germline, CDR1 is LGHNT and CDR2 FRNRAP. This CDR3 is CASGLGSKTGTGGDSNQPQHF. CDR3 nucleotides: TGTGCTAGTGGTTTGGGGTCGAAAACCGGGACAGGGGGCGATAGCAATCAGCCCCAGCATTTT.

This clone was recorded only once. This sequence joins TRBV5-6 and TRBJ2-7; 13 bases fit TRBD2. The CDR3 totals 17 residues. CDR1 and CDR2 (germline): SGHDT, YYEEEE. V trimming: 7 bases; J trimming: 3 bases; junction bases outside the gene matches: 13. CDR3 coding DNA: TGTGCCAGCCAGGAACAGGGGACTAGCGGGACCTACTACGAGCAGTACTTC. It yields the protein CASQEQGTSGTYYEQYF.

The table lists this clone with a few counts. The rearrangement uses TRBV7-3 and TRBJ1-1, with 11 positions matching TRBD1. Germline V CDR1 and CDR2: SGHTA, FQGTGA. The CDR3 totals 17 residues. Trimming cost V 2 bases and J 3 bases; bases outside gene matches: 8. CDR3 sequence reads: CASSLLGQGAGDTEAFF. The CDR3, as DNA: TGTGCCAGCAGCTTATTAGGACAGGGGGCTGGGGACACTGAAGCTTTCTTT.

This clone occurred a few times. The chain uses TRBV27 and TRBJ1-2, with a possible D match to TRBD1 (5 bases). Trimming took off 3 bases at V and 8 bases at J, with 16 bases between the two ends. Germline CDR1 and CDR2: MNHEY and SMNVEV (reference sequence). CDR3 length equals 14 residues. CDR3 protein: CASSFKGEVRGYTF. Here the CDR3 DNA reads TGTGCCAGCAGTTTTAAAGGGGAAGTAAGGGGCTACACCTTC.